Sequencing of this T cell receptor beta chain was carried out in a study of T-cell reconstitution after alpha-beta-depleted transplantation in children. Preparation of the TCRbeta library involved a method that used unique molecular identifiers. MiXCR, applied by TCRdb to the PCR reads, yields one record per CDR3 protein. The data contain approximately 520,000 distinct CDR3 sequences, about 33% of them singletons. The CDR3 consists of 16 residues. Trimming at V came to 6 bases and at J to 6 bases, leaving 16 bases not matched to a gene. Germline loops: CDR1 LNHDA, CDR2 SQIVND (reference sequence). Sequencing used PBMCs from the stem cell graft donor, obtained from the stem cell graft. The TCR originated in a human donor who donated a stem cell graft to a child with aplastic anemia. V and J are TRBV19 and TRBJ2-7; 8 bases fit TRBD2. In DNA form, the CDR3 reads TGTGCCAGTAGCTCTCCCCGGGAGGGCCGACGCGGCGAGCAGTACTTC. Residues: CASSSPREGRRGEQYF.